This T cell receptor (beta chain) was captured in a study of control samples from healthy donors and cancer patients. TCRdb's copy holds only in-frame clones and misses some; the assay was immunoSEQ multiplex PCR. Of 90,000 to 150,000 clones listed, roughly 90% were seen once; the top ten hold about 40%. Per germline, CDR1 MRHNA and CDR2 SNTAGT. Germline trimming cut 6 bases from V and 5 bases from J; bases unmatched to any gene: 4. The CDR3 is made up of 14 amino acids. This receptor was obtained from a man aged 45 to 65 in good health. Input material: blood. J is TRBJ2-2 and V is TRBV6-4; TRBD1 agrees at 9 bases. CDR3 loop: CASSQTGGTGELFF. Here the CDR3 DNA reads TGTGCCAGCAGCCAGACAGGGGGAACCGGGGAGCTGTTTTTT.